The rows below give T cell receptor beta chains drawn from one sample of a study of blood T cell repertoires in COVID-19. Generated by immunoSEQ multiplex PCR, the TCRdb table keeps only in-frame clones and is missing some. The table records 250,000 to 350,000 clones, more than 70% of them present only once. Source material: peripheral blood. The receptors were sampled from a woman in her forties or fifties who had recovered from COVID-19. Both conserved end residues are part of each CDR3. Fields, in order: CDR3 DNA, CDR3 protein, J gene, V gene, D gene, clone size. The D gene is left open where the match is weak. Not all rows give a size; the values are once, few, many and, for expanded clones, a class.

CDR3nt: TGTGCCAGCAGTTTTGCAGGCCTCTTATCGCCCCAGCATTTT; CDR3aa: CASSFAGLLSPQHF; j_gene: TRBJ1-5; v_gene: TRBV28; d_gene: NA; abundance: NA
CDR3nt: TGTGCCAGCAGTGAAGATGACAACTCCTACGAGCAGTACTTC; CDR3aa: CASSEDDNSYEQYF; j_gene: TRBJ2-7; v_gene: TRBV6-1; d_gene: NA; abundance: NA
CDR3nt: TGTGCCAGCAGCCTTGGACAGGGAGGGTACAATGAGCAGTTCTTC; CDR3aa: CASSLGQGGYNEQFF; j_gene: TRBJ2-1; v_gene: TRBV7-2; d_gene: NA; abundance: NA
CDR3nt: TGCGCCAGCAGCCTCGGGACTAGCGGGGGGCCGAGCCAAGAGACCCAGTACTTC; CDR3aa: CASSLGTSGGPSQETQYF; j_gene: TRBJ2-5; v_gene: TRBV5-1; d_gene: TRBD2; abundance: NA
CDR3nt: TGTGCCAGCAGCTTGAGGACAGGGGCCGCTAATTCACCCCTCCACTTT; CDR3aa: CASSLRTGAANSPLHF; j_gene: TRBJ1-6; v_gene: TRBV7-2; d_gene: TRBD1; abundance: NA
CDR3nt: TGTGCCAGCAGCTTATCCCCCGCGGGGCGGACTAATGAAAAACTGTTTTTT; CDR3aa: CASSLSPAGRTNEKLFF; j_gene: TRBJ1-4; v_gene: TRBV7-6; d_gene: NA; abundance: NA
CDR3nt: TGTGCCAGCAGCCAATTCGGACCCCAGGGGGCAGGCACAGATACGCAGTATTTT; CDR3aa: CASSQFGPQGAGTDTQYF; j_gene: TRBJ2-3; v_gene: TRBV3-1/TRBV3-2; d_gene: TRBD1; abundance: NA
CDR3nt: TGTGCCAGCAGTCCGCGGCGTCGTGGAAATGAAAAACTGTTTTTT; CDR3aa: CASSPRRRGNEKLFF; j_gene: TRBJ1-4; v_gene: TRBV5-6; d_gene: NA; abundance: NA
CDR3nt: TGCGCCAGCAGCATAAGACAGGGGGTCTATGGCTACACCTTC; CDR3aa: CASSIRQGVYGYTF; j_gene: TRBJ1-2; v_gene: TRBV5-1; d_gene: TRBD1; abundance: once
CDR3nt: TGTGCCAGCAGTGAATGGGGGGGAAACCACAATGAGCAGTTCTTC; CDR3aa: CASSEWGGNHNEQFF; j_gene: TRBJ2-1; v_gene: TRBV6-1; d_gene: TRBD2; abundance: once
CDR3nt: TGTGCCAGCAGCTTGGTCGGGACAGGGTCCGGGGAGCTGTTTTTT; CDR3aa: CASSLVGTGSGELFF; j_gene: TRBJ2-2; v_gene: TRBV5-6; d_gene: TRBD1; abundance: few
CDR3nt: TGTGCCTGGAGTCCCGGGAGGGGGCAAGAGACCCAGTACTTC; CDR3aa: CAWSPGRGQETQYF; j_gene: TRBJ2-5; v_gene: TRBV30; d_gene: TRBD2; abundance: NA
CDR3nt: TGTGCCAGCAGCTTAGACCTAGCACTAGAGACCCAGTACTTC; CDR3aa: CASSLDLALETQYF; j_gene: TRBJ2-5; v_gene: TRBV7-8; d_gene: NA; abundance: NA
CDR3nt: TGTGCCAGCAGCTTAGGTCAGGGCTCGAATCAGCCCCAGCATTTT; CDR3aa: CASSLGQGSNQPQHF; j_gene: TRBJ1-5; v_gene: TRBV7-6; d_gene: NA; abundance: NA
CDR3nt: TGTGCCAGCAGCGAACCAGGGGGAAGGGTTTTCTTT; CDR3aa: CASSEPGGRVFF; j_gene: TRBJ1-1; v_gene: TRBV9; d_gene: TRBD1; abundance: NA
CDR3nt: TGTGCCAGCAGTTTCGGACAAGCCTTCTCTGGAAACACCATATATTTT; CDR3aa: CASSFGQAFSGNTIYF; j_gene: TRBJ1-3; v_gene: TRBV6-2/TRBV6-3; d_gene: NA; abundance: NA
CDR3nt: TGTGCCAGCAGTGCACCAGGGGGAGGCTACACCTTC; CDR3aa: CASSAPGGGYTF; j_gene: TRBJ1-2; v_gene: TRBV12-3/TRBV12-4; d_gene: TRBD1; abundance: NA
CDR3nt: TGTGCCATCAGTGAGTCTCCTGGCACAGATACGCAGTATTTT; CDR3aa: CAISESPGTDTQYF; j_gene: TRBJ2-3; v_gene: TRBV10-3; d_gene: NA; abundance: NA
CDR3nt: TGTGCCTGGAGTAGCGGACAGGGGATGGGAGAGACCCAGTACTTC; CDR3aa: CAWSSGQGMGETQYF; j_gene: TRBJ2-5; v_gene: TRBV30; d_gene: TRBD1; abundance: NA
CDR3nt: TGTGCCAGCAGTTACTCGAGGGTGAGGGAGGCGAACAATTCACCCCTCCACTTT; CDR3aa: CASSYSRVREANNSPLHF; j_gene: TRBJ1-6; v_gene: TRBV6-2/TRBV6-3; d_gene: NA; abundance: NA
CDR3nt: TGTGCCAGCAGCGCTAACCCACAGGGTCCGTATTCGGACGAGCAGTACTTC; CDR3aa: CASSANPQGPYSDEQYF; j_gene: TRBJ2-7; v_gene: TRBV9; d_gene: NA; abundance: NA
CDR3nt: TGTGCCAGCAGCTCTAGCGGGGGGGCCTATGAGACCCAGTACTTC; CDR3aa: CASSSSGGAYETQYF; j_gene: TRBJ2-5; v_gene: TRBV7-8; d_gene: TRBD2; abundance: NA
CDR3nt: TGTGCCAGCAGCGCGCTGACAGGGGGCATGGATACGCAGTATTTT; CDR3aa: CASSALTGGMDTQYF; j_gene: TRBJ2-3; v_gene: TRBV9; d_gene: TRBD1; abundance: NA
CDR3nt: TGTGCCAGTAGCCTAGACAGGACCACTGAAGCTTTCTTT; CDR3aa: CASSLDRTTEAFF; j_gene: TRBJ1-1; v_gene: TRBV19; d_gene: NA; abundance: NA
CDR3nt: TGTGCCAGTACCTTGACTCAAACCTCCACAGATACGCAGTATTTT; CDR3aa: CASTLTQTSTDTQYF; j_gene: TRBJ2-3; v_gene: TRBV19; d_gene: NA; abundance: NA
CDR3nt: TGCAACACTTGGGACAGCCCACGCAATGAGCAGTTCTTC; CDR3aa: CNTWDSPRNEQFF; j_gene: TRBJ2-1; v_gene: TRBV29-1; d_gene: TRBD1; abundance: NA
CDR3nt: TGTGCCTGGAGCCCAGGTACCTACGAGCAGTACTTC; CDR3aa: CAWSPGTYEQYF; j_gene: TRBJ2-7; v_gene: TRBV30; d_gene: NA; abundance: NA
CDR3nt: TGTGCCAGCGACCCAGGGGAGGGGTTCACGACACCCCTCCACTTT; CDR3aa: CASDPGEGFTTPLHF; j_gene: TRBJ1-6; v_gene: TRBV28; d_gene: NA; abundance: NA
CDR3nt: TGTGCCAGCAGTTCATCGGGACAGCTCTACGAGCAGTACTTC; CDR3aa: CASSSSGQLYEQYF; j_gene: TRBJ2-7; v_gene: TRBV28; d_gene: TRBD1; abundance: NA
CDR3nt: TGTGCCAGCAGTTTATCGACAGGGGGTAGCCGCTCCTACGAGCAGTACTTC; CDR3aa: CASSLSTGGSRSYEQYF; j_gene: TRBJ2-7; v_gene: TRBV27; d_gene: TRBD1; abundance: NA
CDR3nt: TGTGCCAGCAGTAGACAGGGGGCCCACGAGCAGTACTTC; CDR3aa: CASSRQGAHEQYF; j_gene: TRBJ2-7; v_gene: TRBV2; d_gene: TRBD1; abundance: NA
CDR3nt: TGTGCCAGCAGTAGGACAGGGGGAGGTAATCAGCCCCAGCATTTT; CDR3aa: CASSRTGGGNQPQHF; j_gene: TRBJ1-5; v_gene: TRBV6-2/TRBV6-3; d_gene: TRBD1; abundance: once